This T cell receptor beta chain was identified in a study of CD8 T cells in Susac syndrome. This clonotype appeared once. The patients serving as multiple sclerosis controls were treatment-naive. They had stable or active relapsing-remitting disease and fulfilled revised McDonald criteria. Germline CDR1 and CDR2: MNHEY and SVGAGI. Deletions cut 1 base from V and 2 bases from J, with 8 bases between. The length of the CDR3 is 14 residues. With random hexamers, reverse transcription was performed on about 0.5 to 1 ug of RNA. Amplification of TCR beta CDR3 spanned 54 Vbeta and 13 Jbeta via immunoSEQ multiplex PCR. TCRdb processed the immunoSEQ multiplex PCR reads anew with MiXCR; each CDR3 protein has one entry. This table holds a few hundred thousand distinct CDR3 sequences, around 83% found once.

The TCR originated in a human donor with multiple sclerosis. The source material was CD8+ T cells from PBMCs. The V call is TRBV6-5, the J call TRBJ1-1, with unresolved D. The CDR3 protein is CASSYLLENTEAFF. The CDR3, as DNA: TGTGCCAGCAGTTACTTGCTTGAAAACACTGAAGCTTTCTTT.